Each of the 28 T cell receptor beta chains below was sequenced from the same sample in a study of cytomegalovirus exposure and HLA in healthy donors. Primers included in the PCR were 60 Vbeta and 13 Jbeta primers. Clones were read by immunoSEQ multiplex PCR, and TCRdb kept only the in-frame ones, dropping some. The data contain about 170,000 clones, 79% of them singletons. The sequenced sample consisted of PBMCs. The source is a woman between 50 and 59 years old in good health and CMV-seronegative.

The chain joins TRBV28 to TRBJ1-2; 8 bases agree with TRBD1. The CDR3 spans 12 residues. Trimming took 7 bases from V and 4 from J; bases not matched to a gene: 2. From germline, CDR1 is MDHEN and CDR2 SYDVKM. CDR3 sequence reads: CASMTGVYGYTF. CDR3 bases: TGTGCCAGCATGACAGGGGTCTATGGCTACACCTTC.

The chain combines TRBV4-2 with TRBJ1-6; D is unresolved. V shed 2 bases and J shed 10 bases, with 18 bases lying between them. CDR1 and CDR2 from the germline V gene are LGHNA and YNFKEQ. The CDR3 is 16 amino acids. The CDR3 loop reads CASSQNSGDQESPLHF. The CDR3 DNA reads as TGTGCCAGCAGCCAAAACTCCGGGGATCAAGAATCACCCCTCCACTTT.

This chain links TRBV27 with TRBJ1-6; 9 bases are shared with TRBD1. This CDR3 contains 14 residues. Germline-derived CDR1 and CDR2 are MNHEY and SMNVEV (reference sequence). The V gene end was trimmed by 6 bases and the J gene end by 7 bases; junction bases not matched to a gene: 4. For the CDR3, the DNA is TGTGCCAGCAGGTGGGGACAGGGAAATTCACCCCTCCACTTT. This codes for CASRWGQGNSPLHF.

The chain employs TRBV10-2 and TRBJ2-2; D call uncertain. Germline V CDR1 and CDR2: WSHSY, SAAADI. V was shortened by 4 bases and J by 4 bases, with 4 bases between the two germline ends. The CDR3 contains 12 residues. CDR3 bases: TGCGCCAGCAGTGGAGTCACCGGGGAGCTGTTTTTT. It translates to CASSGVTGELFF.

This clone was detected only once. CDR3 loop: CASKGLGPYEQYF. The CDR3 DNA reads as TGCGCCAGCAAAGGGCTGGGGCCCTACGAGCAGTACTTC. The chain links TRBV5-1 to TRBJ2-7, with D possibly TRBD1 on 5 matching bases. Trimming took 6 bases from V and 2 from J, leaving 12 bases between them. CDR1 is SGHRS, CDR2 YFSETQ, per germline. The CDR3 contains 13 residues.

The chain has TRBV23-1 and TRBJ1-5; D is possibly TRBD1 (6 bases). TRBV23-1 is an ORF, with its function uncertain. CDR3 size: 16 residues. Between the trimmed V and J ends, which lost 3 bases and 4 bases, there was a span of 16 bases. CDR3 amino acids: CASSQFRTACNQPQHF. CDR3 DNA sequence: TGCGCCAGCAGTCAGTTTCGGACAGCGTGTAATCAGCCCCAGCATTTT.

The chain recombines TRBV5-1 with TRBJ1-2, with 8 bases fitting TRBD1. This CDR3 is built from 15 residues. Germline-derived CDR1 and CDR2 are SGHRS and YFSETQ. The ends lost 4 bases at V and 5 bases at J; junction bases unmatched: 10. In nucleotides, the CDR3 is TGCGCCAGCAGCCCGGGGGGCAGGGGGCTTTATGGCTACACCTTC. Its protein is CASSPGGRGLYGYTF.

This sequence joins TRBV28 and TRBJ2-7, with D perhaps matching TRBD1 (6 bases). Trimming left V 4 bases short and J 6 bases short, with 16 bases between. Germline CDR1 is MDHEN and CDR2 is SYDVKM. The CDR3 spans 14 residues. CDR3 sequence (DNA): TGTGCCAGCAGTTCGTTCTCAGGGGCCGGCGAGCAGTACTTC. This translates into CASSSFSGAGEQYF.

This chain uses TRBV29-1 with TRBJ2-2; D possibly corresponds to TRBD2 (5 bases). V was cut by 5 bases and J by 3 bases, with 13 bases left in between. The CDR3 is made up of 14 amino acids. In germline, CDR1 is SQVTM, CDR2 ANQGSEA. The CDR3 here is CSVTGKVDTGELFF. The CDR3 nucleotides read TGCAGCGTTACGGGGAAAGTCGACACCGGGGAGCTGTTTTTT.

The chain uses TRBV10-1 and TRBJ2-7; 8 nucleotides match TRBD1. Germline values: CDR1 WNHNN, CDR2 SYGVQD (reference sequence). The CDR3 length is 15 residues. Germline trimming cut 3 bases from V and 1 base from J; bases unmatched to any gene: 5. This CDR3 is CASSDWTGPSYEQYF. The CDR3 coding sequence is TGCGCCAGCAGTGATTGGACAGGGCCTTCCTACGAGCAGTACTTC.

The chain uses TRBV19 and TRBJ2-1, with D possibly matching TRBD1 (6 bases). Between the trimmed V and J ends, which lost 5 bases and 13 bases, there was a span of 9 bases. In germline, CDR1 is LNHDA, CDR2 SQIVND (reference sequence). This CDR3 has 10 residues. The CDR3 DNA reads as TGTGCCAGTAGTGGGGGCTCCCAGTTCTTC. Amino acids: CASSGGSQFF.

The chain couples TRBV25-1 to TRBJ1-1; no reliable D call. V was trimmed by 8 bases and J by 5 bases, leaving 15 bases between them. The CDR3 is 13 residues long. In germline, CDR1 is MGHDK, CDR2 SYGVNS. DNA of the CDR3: TGTGCCAGCGTCCGTATGGGCTCGACTGAAGCTTTCTTT. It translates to CASVRMGSTEAFF.

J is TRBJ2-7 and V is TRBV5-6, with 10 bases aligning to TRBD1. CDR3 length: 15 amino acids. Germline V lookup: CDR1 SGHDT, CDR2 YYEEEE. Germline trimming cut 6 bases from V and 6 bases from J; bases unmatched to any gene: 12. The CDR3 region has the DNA TGTGCCAGCAACAAACCGGGACAGGGGACCCGCGAGCAGTACTTC. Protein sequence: CASNKPGQGTREQYF.

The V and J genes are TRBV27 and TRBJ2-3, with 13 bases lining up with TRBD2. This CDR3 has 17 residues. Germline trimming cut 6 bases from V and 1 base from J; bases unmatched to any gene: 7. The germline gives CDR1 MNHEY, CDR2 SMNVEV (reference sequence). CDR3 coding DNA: TGTGCCAGCAGGGGGACTAGCGGGGCCCCTCGCACAGATACGCAGTATTTT. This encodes CASRGTSGAPRTDTQYF.

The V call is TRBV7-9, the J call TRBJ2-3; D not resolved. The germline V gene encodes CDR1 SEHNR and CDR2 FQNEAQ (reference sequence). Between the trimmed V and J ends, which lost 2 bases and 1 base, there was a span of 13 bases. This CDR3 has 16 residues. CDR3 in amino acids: CASSLLSGRGTDTQYF. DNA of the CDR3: TGTGCCAGCAGCTTATTGTCGGGTCGGGGCACAGATACGCAGTATTTT.

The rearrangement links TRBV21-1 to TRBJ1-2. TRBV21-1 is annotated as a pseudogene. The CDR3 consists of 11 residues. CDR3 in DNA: TGTGCCAGCAGCTCAAGGCGGGGCTACACCTTC. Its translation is CASSSRRGYTF.

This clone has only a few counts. CDR3 in DNA: TGTGCCAGCAGTATAAACACCGGGGAGCTGTTTTTT. Translating it yields CASSINTGELFF. This rearrangement joins TRBV6-1 to TRBJ2-2, with D hard to call. The CDR3 has 12 residues. Germline V gene lookup returns CDR1 MNHNS and CDR2 SASEGT. Trimming took off 5 bases at V and 2 bases at J, with 3 bases between the two ends.

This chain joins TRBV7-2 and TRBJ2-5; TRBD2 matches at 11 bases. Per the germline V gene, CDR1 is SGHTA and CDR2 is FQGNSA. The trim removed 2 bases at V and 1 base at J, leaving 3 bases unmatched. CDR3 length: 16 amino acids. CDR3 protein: CASSLNSGGAQETQYF. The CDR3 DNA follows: TGTGCCAGCAGCTTAAATAGCGGGGGGGCCCAAGAGACCCAGTACTTC.

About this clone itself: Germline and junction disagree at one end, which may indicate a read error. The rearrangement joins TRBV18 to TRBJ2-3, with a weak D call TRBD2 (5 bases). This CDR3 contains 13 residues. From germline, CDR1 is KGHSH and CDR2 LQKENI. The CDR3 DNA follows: TGTGCCAGCTCCCCACGGAGGACAGATACGCAGTATTTT. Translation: CASSPRRTDTQYF.

As DNA, the CDR3 is TGTGCCAGCAGTGATGTTCCAGGGGTGAACACTGAAGCTTTCTTT. This translates into CASSDVPGVNTEAFF. The rearrangement links TRBV6-1 to TRBJ1-1, with TRBD1 as a possible D gene (6 bases). CDR1 and CDR2 from the germline V gene are MNHNS and SASEGT. The CDR3 totals 15 residues. Trimming removed 3 bases at V and 0 bases at J, with 11 bases between.

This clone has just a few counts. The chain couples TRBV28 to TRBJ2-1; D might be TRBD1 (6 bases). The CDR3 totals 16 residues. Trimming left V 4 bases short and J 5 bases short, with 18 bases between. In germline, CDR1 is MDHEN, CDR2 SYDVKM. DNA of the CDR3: TGTGCCAGCAGTTCGTACAGGGAGAGGTTCGACAATGAGCAGTTCTTC. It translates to CASSSYRERFDNEQFF.

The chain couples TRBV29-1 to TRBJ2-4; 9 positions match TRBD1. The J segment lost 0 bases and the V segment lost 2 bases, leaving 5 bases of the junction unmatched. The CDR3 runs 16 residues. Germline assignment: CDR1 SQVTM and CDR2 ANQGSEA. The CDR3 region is CSVELGDRVAKNIQYF. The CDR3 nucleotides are TGCAGCGTTGAACTCGGGGACAGGGTAGCCAAAAACATTCAGTACTTC.

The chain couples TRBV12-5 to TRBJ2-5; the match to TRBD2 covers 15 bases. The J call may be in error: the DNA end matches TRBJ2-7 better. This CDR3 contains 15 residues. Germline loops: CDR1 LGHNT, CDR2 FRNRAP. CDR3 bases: TGTGCTAGTGGTCCTGGGGGACTAGCGGGGGGCGAGCAGTACTTC. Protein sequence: CASGPGGLAGGEQYF.

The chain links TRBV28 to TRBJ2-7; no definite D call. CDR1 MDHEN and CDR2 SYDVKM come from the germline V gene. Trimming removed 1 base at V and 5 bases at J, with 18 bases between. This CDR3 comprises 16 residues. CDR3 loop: CASSLSGIATQHEQYF. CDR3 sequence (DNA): TGTGCCAGCAGTTTATCAGGTATCGCTACTCAACACGAGCAGTACTTC.

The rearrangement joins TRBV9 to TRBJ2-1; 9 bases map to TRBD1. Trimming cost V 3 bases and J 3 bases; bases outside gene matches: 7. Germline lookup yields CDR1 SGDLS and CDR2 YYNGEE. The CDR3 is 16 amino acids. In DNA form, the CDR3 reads TGTGCCAGCAGCGCGAGACAGGGGGATCTCTACAATGAGCAGTTCTTC. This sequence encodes CASSARQGDLYNEQFF.

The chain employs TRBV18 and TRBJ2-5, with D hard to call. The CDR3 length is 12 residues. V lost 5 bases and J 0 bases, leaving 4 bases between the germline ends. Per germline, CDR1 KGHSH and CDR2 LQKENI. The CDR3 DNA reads TGTGCCAGCTCAGCGTACCAAGAGACCCAGTACTTC. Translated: CASSAYQETQYF.

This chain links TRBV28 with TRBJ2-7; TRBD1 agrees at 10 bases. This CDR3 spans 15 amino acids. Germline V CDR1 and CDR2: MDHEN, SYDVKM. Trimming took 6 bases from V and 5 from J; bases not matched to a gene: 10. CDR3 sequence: CASSTTGTGVDEQYF. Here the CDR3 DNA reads TGTGCCAGCAGCACTACGGGGACAGGGGTCGACGAGCAGTACTTC.

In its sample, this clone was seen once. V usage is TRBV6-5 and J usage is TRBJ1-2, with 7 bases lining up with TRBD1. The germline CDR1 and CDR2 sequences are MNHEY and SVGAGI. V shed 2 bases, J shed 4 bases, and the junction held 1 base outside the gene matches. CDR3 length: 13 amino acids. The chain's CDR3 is CASSYPGGYGYTF. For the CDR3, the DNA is TGTGCCAGCAGTTACCCAGGGGGCTATGGCTACACCTTC.